The clone carrying this T cell receptor beta chain was seen repeatedly, ten times or more. Its antigen is still unknown. The entry originates in a study of early T cells in non-severe SARS-CoV-2 infection. In the study overall: Sequenced material consisted of bulk RNA (from unsorted whole blood), and chains were unpaired. General study points: Matching with VDJdb favored anti-spike CD8 responses (missing private and CD4 specificities).

One entry per CDR3 protein, called by TCRdb with MiXCR from the 5' RACE reads. The table lists fewer than 40,000 distinct CDR3 sequences, roughly 5.7% of them singletons, with roughly 5.7% in the top ten. From germline, CDR1 is SEHNR and CDR2 FQNEAQ (reference sequence). The CDR3 runs 17 residues. Germline trimming cut 5 bases from V and 2 bases from J; bases unmatched to any gene: 10. The chain couples TRBV7-9 to TRBJ2-1, with TRBD2 matching 9 bases. Sequences were obtained from whole blood. The sequence was collected from an adult who was a healthcare worker with PCR-confirmed SARS-CoV-2 infection or an uninfected control (not recorded which). This chain's CDR3 is CASSILAGVGPYNEQFF. In nucleotides, the CDR3 is TGTGCCAGCAGCATCTTAGCGGGAGTAGGCCCCTACAATGAGCAGTTCTTC.